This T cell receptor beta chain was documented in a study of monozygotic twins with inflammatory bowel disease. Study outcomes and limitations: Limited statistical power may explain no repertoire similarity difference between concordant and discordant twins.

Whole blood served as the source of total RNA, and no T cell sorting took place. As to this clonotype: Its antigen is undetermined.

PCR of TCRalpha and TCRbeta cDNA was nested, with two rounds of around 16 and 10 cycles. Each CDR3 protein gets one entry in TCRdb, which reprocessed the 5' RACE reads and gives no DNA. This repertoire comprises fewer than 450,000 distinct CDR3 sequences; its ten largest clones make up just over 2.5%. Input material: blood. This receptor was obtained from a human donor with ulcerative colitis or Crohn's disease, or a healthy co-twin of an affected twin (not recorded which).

CDR3 region: CATSDLSRSGASEQFF. The J gene is TRBJ2-1, the V gene TRBV24-1; there is no DNA to check the TCRdb D call of TRBD1. The CDR3 length is 16 residues. Germline CDR1 is KGHDR and CDR2 is SFDVKD.